The T cell receptor (beta chain) under discussion was sequenced for a study of blood T cell repertoires in COVID-19. The wider study: Sources were T cells, B-cell-depleted T cells, or PBMCs; the material itself was cDNA or gDNA.

In the authors' workflow: Reference gene primers were amplified, and this amplification served to estimate nucleated cell counts. This table comes from immunoSEQ multiplex PCR, and its TCRdb copy is limited to in-frame clones, with some not included. D and trimming come from the DNA, and the V and J calls and clone size come from that table. The table includes about 390,000 clones, about 89% detected once. Seattle enrolled patients during active infection and tracked them longitudinally. Germline V gene data show CDR1 as MNHEY and CDR2 as SVGAGI. This CDR3 has 14 amino acids. With 8 bases removed from V and 5 bases from J, the gap between germline ends came to 17 bases.

The sequence was obtained from a woman aged 60 to 75 with COVID-19, enrolled during active disease. The rearrangement uses TRBV6-5 and TRBJ2-3; D is unresolved. Sequenced material: peripheral blood. CDR3 region: CASRSGSPRDTQYF. Written as DNA, the CDR3 is TGTGCCAGCCGGTCGGGTTCGCCGAGAGATACGCAGTATTTT.